The clone carrying this T cell receptor beta chain was found many times. This sample is drawn from a study of T cells in Graves' hyperthyroidism and ophthalmopathy. The CDR3 is 14 amino acids. V shed 2 bases and J shed 5 bases, with 9 bases lying between them. Germline V gene lookup returns CDR1 WNHNN and CDR2 SYGVQD (reference sequence). Amplification targeted TCR beta CDR3 regions from RNA transcripts. HTBI primers drove first-round RT-PCR of the TCR CDR3. In TCRdb, the multiplex PCR reads were re-called with MiXCR into one record per CDR3 protein. The sample records 500,000 or so distinct CDR3 sequences, over 15% being singletons.

This receptor was taken from a woman younger than 30 with Graves' ophthalmopathy. The V call is TRBV10-1, the J call TRBJ2-2; TRBD1 is a possible D gene (6 bases). Sequencing was performed on blood. The CDR3 nucleotides are TGCGCCAGCAGTGAGGCAGGGGTTACCGGGGAGCTGTTTTTT. As protein: CASSEAGVTGELFF.